Each of the 14 T cell receptor beta chains below was sequenced from the same sample in a study of blood T cell repertoires in COVID-19. TCRdb's copy holds only in-frame clones and misses some; the assay was immunoSEQ multiplex PCR. Among a few hundred thousand clones, roughly 86% were seen once, and the ten largest hold less than 9.5%. Sequencing was done on a sample of peripheral blood. These receptors came from a woman aged 50 to 60 who had recovered from COVID-19.

This chain joins TRBV19 and TRBJ1-2; D might be TRBD1 (6 bases). V lost 4 bases and J 8 bases, leaving 11 bases between the germline ends. CDR3 length: 12 residues. The germline gives CDR1 LNHDA, CDR2 SQIVND (reference sequence). CDR3 nucleotides: TGTGCCAGTAGTAGCAGGGGAGAAGGCTACACCTTC. As protein: CASSSRGEGYTF.

The rearrangement uses TRBV19 and TRBJ2-3; D might be TRBD1 (6 bases). This CDR3 contains 13 residues. V was cut by 5 bases and J by 4 bases, with 10 bases left in between. Germline loops: CDR1 LNHDA, CDR2 SQIVND (reference sequence). The CDR3 coding sequence is TGTGCCAGTAGTGTCAACAGGGCAGATACGCAGTATTTT. This codes for CASSVNRADTQYF.

The chain has TRBV9 and TRBJ2-7, with a tentative D call TRBD2 (5 bases). V lost 4 bases and J lost 2, with 13 bases in between. CDR1 is SGDLS, CDR2 YYNGEE, per germline. The CDR3 has 14 residues. CDR3 sequence: CASSRAGDTYEQYF. The CDR3, as DNA: TGTGCCAGCAGCCGGGCGGGTGATACCTACGAGCAGTACTTC.

The gene calls are TRBV28 and TRBJ2-2, with TRBD1 matching over 7 bases. Germline V gene data show CDR1 as MDHEN and CDR2 as SYDVKM. Trimming cost V 5 bases and J 6 bases; bases outside gene matches: 9. The CDR3 extends over 15 amino acids. The CDR3, as DNA: TGTGCCAGCAGTCGTACGACAGGGTATCCCGGGGAGCTGTTTTTT. The encoded protein is CASSRTTGYPGELFF. The variable domain in full, with the rest retrieved from reference TRBV28 and TRBJ2-2, is DVKVTQSSRYLVKRTGEKVFLECVQDMDHENMFWYRQDPGLGLRLIYFSYDVKMKEKGDIPEGYSVSREKKERFSLILESASTNQTSMYLCASSRTTGYPGELFFGEGSRLTVL.

The chain recombines TRBV28 with TRBJ2-7; D is unresolved. This CDR3 has 11 residues. V lost 5 bases and J 3 bases, leaving 5 bases between the germline ends. Germline-derived CDR1 and CDR2 are MDHEN and SYDVKM. The DNA of the CDR3 is TGTGCCAGCAGTAATCACTACGAGCAGTACTTC. Its translation is CASSNHYEQYF.

This sequence joins TRBV28 and TRBJ2-5; D is unresolved. CDR1 is MDHEN, CDR2 SYDVKM, per germline. V lost 8 bases and J lost 5, with 15 bases in between. The CDR3 is made up of 13 amino acids. The CDR3 reads CASCPEATETQYF. DNA for the CDR3: TGTGCCAGCTGCCCCGAGGCTACGGAGACCCAGTACTTC.

V is TRBV19 and J is TRBJ1-6, with no clear D. The CDR3 has 14 residues. The V gene lost 4 bases and the J gene lost 6 bases, with 10 bases spanning the gap. Looked up from germline, CDR1 is LNHDA and CDR2 is SQIVND (reference sequence). The CDR3 DNA follows: TGTGCCAGTAGTAGTTGGGCAGCTAATTCACCCCTCCACTTT. Translated, it gives CASSSWAANSPLHF.

This clone showed up just a few times. V usage is TRBV11-3 and J usage is TRBJ2-1; D gene ambiguous. The CDR3 is 13 residues long. V shed 0 bases and J shed 3 bases, with 3 bases lying between them. CDR1 and CDR2 from the germline V gene are SGHNT and YENEEA. In DNA, the CDR3 is TGTGCCAGCAGCTTAGATCGCTACAATGAGCAGTTCTTC. As protein: CASSLDRYNEQFF.

The genes are TRBV7-8 and TRBJ2-3; 7 bases fit TRBD2. The V and J ends lost 5 bases and 0 bases, in that order; junction bases with no gene match: 8. Germline CDR1 is SGHVS and CDR2 is FQNEAQ. The CDR3 runs 16 residues. CDR3 protein: CASSPHFSGSTDTQYF. Here the CDR3 DNA reads TGTGCCAGCAGCCCCCACTTTAGCGGGAGCACAGATACGCAGTATTTT.

The V and J genes are TRBV6-5 and TRBJ2-1; perhaps TRBD2 as D (6 bases). The CDR3 is 15 residues long. V gave up 3 bases and J gave up 3 bases, with 12 bases separating them. CDR1 is MNHEY and CDR2 is SVGAGI in the germline V gene. In DNA, the CDR3 is TGTGCCAGCAGTTATAGTCGGGAGTTCTACAATGAGCAGTTCTTC. Its translation is CASSYSREFYNEQFF.

The chain links TRBV6-2 or TRBV6-3 to TRBJ2-2, with D hard to call. This CDR3 spans 12 amino acids. V dropped 7 bases and J dropped 6 bases, with 9 bases sitting between them. Germline CDR1 MNHEY, CDR2 SVGEGT. CDR3 region: CASTPFPGELFF. The CDR3, as DNA: TGTGCCAGCACCCCCTTCCCCGGGGAGCTGTTTTTT.

The chain is built from TRBV7-9 and TRBJ2-1, with D perhaps matching TRBD1 (6 bases). Germline CDR1 SEHNR, CDR2 FQNEAQ (reference sequence). This CDR3 is 17 amino acids long. Trimming stripped 2 bases from V and 8 bases from J, with 22 bases between. The CDR3 is CASSLSIRDTEGDEQFF. DNA of the CDR3: TGTGCCAGCAGCTTAAGCATCCGGGACACAGAGGGCGATGAGCAGTTCTTC. Based on the CDR3 plus reference TRBV7-9 and TRBJ2-1, the full variable domain is DTGVSQNPRHKITKRGQNVTFRCDPISEHNRLYWYRQTLGQGPEFLTYFQNEAQLEKSRLLSDRFSAERPKGSFSTLEIQRTEQGDSAMYLCASSLSIRDTEGDEQFFGPGTRLTVL.

V gene TRBV7-2 combines with J gene TRBJ2-5; 7 bases are a match to TRBD2. The germline V gene has CDR1 SGHTA and CDR2 FQGNSA. With V trimmed by 5 bases and J by 5 bases, 11 bases remained unmatched. CDR3 length equals 15 residues. CDR3 region: CASSPNSGSRETQYF. The CDR3 nucleotides are TGTGCCAGCAGCCCCAATAGCGGGTCTAGGGAGACCCAGTACTTC.

The J gene is TRBJ2-4, the V gene TRBV4-3, with 9 bases identical to TRBD1. With 8 bases clipped from V and 5 bases from J, the junction kept 4 bases outside the gene matches. The CDR3 extends over 13 amino acids. The germline CDR1 and CDR2 sequences are LGHNA and YSLEER. This chain's CDR3 is CASGQGLENIQYF. In DNA, the CDR3 is TGCGCCAGCGGACAGGGGTTGGAAAACATTCAGTACTTC.